This T cell receptor (beta chain) was obtained from a study of T-cell reconstitution after alpha-beta-depleted transplantation in children. Broader study findings: The study reportedly traced alpha-beta T cells about two months after transplant to several hundred expanded graft clones. Some patients owed their high day-60 TCRbeta diversity to surviving recipient T cells and thymic progenitors. Once a year had passed after transplant, T-cell counts and diversity came mostly from newly produced T cells.

This sample's TCRbeta library carried unique molecular identifier barcodes. Via MiXCR, TCRdb re-called the PCR reads, giving one row per CDR3 protein. Found here are more than 90,000 distinct CDR3 sequences, under 13% of them singletons; the top ten hold around 35%. Comments on this clonotype: Its antigen is still unknown.

The source was PBMCs, collected before TCRalphabeta/CD19-depleted stem cell transplant. The clonotype was recovered from a boy between 2 and 10 years old with acute lymphoblastic leukemia, due to receive a stem cell transplant.

The CDR3 sequence is CASSVAAGGLSYNEQFF. The CDR3, as DNA: TGTGCCAGCAGCGTAGCGGCGGGAGGTCTCTCCTACAATGAGCAGTTCTTC. This chain joins TRBV9 and TRBJ2-1, with 8 nucleotides matching TRBD2. Germline loops: CDR1 SGDLS, CDR2 YYNGEE. The CDR3 is made up of 17 amino acids. V dropped 0 bases and J dropped 0; count of bases not matched to a gene: 5.